This TCR beta chain was obtained from a study of CD8 T cells in ankylosing spondylitis. MiXCR, run by TCRdb on the 5' RACE reads, gives a single entry per CDR3 protein. This sample carries around 160,000 distinct CDR3 sequences, about 9.9% of them seen once, and the ten largest clones take 25% to 35%. The CDR3 totals 14 residues. Germline V gives CDR1 SGDLS, CDR2 YYNGEE. The ends lost 1 base at V and 11 bases at J; junction bases unmatched: 9. The chain carries TRBV9 and TRBJ1-1; 9 positions agree with TRBD1. This sequence originates from a male donor with ankylosing spondylitis or in good health (not recorded which). The sequencing sample was made of blood, either unsorted or a sorted T cell fraction (not recorded which). The CDR3 is CASSVFWTGASAFF. CDR3 sequence (DNA): TGTGCCAGCAGCGTATTCTGGACAGGGGCGTCCGCTTTCTTT. Combining the CDR3 with reference TRBV9 and TRBJ1-1 gives the whole variable domain DSGVTQTPKHLITATGQRVTLRCSPRSGDLSVYWYQQSLDQGLQFLIQYYNGEERAKGNILERFSAQQFPDLHSELNLSSLELGDSALYFCASSVFWTGASAFFGQGTRLTVV.